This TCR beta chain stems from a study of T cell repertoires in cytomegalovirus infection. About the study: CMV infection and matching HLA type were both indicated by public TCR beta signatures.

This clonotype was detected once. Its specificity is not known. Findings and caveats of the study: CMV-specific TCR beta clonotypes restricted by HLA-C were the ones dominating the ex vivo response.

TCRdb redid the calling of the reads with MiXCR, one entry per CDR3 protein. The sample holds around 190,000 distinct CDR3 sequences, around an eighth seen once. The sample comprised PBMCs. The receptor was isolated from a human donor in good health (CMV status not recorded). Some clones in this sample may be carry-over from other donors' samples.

CDR3 region: CASSLVTGAYEQYF. The CDR3 DNA is TGCGCCAGCAGCTTGGTCACAGGAGCCTACGAGCAGTACTTC. The chain uses TRBV5-1 and TRBJ2-7; D is perhaps TRBD1 (5 bases). The germline CDR1 and CDR2 sequences are SGHRS and YFSETQ. The V end lost 0 bases, the J end lost 2 bases, and 9 bases lay between the germline ends. The CDR3 totals 14 residues.